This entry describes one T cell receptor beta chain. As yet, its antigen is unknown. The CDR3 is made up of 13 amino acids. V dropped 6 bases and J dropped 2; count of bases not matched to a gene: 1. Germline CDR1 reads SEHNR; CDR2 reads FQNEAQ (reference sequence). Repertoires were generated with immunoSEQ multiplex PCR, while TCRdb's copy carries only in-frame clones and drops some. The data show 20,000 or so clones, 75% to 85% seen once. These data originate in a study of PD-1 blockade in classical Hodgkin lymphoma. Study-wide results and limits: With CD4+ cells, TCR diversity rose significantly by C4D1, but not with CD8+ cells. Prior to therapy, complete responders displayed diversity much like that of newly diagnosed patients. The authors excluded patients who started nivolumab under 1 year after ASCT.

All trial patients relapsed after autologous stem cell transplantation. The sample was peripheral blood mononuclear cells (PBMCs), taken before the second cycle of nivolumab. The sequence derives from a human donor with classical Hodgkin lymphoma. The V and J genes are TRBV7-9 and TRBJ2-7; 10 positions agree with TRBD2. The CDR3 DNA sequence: TGTGCCAGCAGACTAGCGGGACCCTACGAGCAGTACTTC. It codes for CASRLAGPYEQYF. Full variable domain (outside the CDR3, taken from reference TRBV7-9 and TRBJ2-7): DTGVSQNPRHKITKRGQNVTFRCDPISEHNRLYWYRQTLGQGPEFLTYFQNEAQLEKSRLLSDRFSAERPKGSFSTLEIQRTEQGDSAMYLCASRLAGPYEQYFGPGTRLTVT.